This T cell receptor beta chain derives from a study of T cell repertoires in cytomegalovirus infection (dated by TCRdb to about 2019). About the study as a whole: Donor HLA type was relevant to the analysis, because carriage of CMV infection together with the matching HLA type was indicated by public TCR beta signatures. Study-wide findings and limitations: Carriers of CMV infection plus the relevant HLA type were discriminated by the cumulative frequency of public TCR beta family members in the study cohort and in an independent roughly 340-donor cohort. The ex vivo response was dominated by HLA-C-restricted CMV-specific TCR beta clonotypes, which also provided the single most frequent clonotype in two of eight donors.

Instrument on record: Illumina HiSeq 1500. TCRdb cleaned the public reads at Q25 with fastp, built clones with MiXCR and kept in-frame beta chains. Here each entry gathers all rows of one CDR3 protein and keeps the most common genes and DNA. This sample gives roughly 760,000 distinct CDR3 sequences in total; approximately 40% of them show up just once. More than 2.5% of the sample rests with the top ten. Measured from the cysteine to the phenylalanine, the CDR3 is 17 residues long. Only the CDR3 DNA is retained, 51 bases long and in frame from the first base. Germline trimming amounts to 5 bases on V and 7 bases on J, with 17 as the count of junction bases outside the gene matches. The germline V gene (reference sequence) specifies MNHNY as CDR1 and SVGAGI as CDR2. Worth noting for this clonotype: This receptor's antigen is unknown. No clone much larger than this one lies a single base away; base qualities are absent.

This sequence was found in a human donor in good health (CMV status not recorded). Some clones in this sample may be carry-over from other donors' samples. The rearranged chain carries TRBV6-6 and TRBJ2-5, and 9 bases in between align with TRBD2. Input material: PBMCs. The CDR3 region has the sequence CASSRRLADREGGTQYF. The bases read TGTGCCAGCAGTCGTCGACTAGCGGACCGCGAGGGTGGGACCCAGTACTTC.